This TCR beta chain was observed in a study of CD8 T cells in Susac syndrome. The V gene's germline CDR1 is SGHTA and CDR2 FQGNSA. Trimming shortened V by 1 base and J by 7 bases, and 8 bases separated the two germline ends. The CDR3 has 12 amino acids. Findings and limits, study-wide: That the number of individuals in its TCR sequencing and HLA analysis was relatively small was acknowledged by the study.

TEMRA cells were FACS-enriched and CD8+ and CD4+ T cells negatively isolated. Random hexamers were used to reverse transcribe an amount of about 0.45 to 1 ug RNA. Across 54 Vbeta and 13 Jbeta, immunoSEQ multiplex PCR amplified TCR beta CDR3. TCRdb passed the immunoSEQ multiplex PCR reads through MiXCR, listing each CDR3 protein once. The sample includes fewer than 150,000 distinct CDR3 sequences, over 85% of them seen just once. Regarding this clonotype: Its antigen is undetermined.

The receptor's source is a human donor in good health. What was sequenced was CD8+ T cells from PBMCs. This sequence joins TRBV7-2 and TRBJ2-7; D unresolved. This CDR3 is CASSLVGFEQYF. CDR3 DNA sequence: TGTGCCAGCAGCTTAGTCGGGTTTGAGCAGTACTTC.